Here is one T cell receptor beta chain with its context. V shed 4 bases and J 8 bases; nucleotides not matched to a gene: 8. This CDR3 has 15 amino acids. Germline CDR1 and CDR2: KGHSH and LQKENI. This sample stems from a study of T cell responses to AZD1222 COVID-19 vaccine. Clones were read by immunoSEQ multiplex PCR, and TCRdb kept only the in-frame ones, dropping some. The sample holds about 150,000 clones; about 92% are singletons and the top ten take approximately 2%. Sample: peripheral blood, taken on day 0 of AZD1222 vaccination. This sequence was found in an adult in good health. The chain joins TRBV18 to TRBJ1-6; 7 positions agree with TRBD1. The chain's CDR3 is CASSLRQGTDSPLHF. In nucleotides, the CDR3 is TGTGCCAGCTCACTCCGACAGGGCACGGATTCACCCCTCCACTTT.